The T cell receptor (beta chain) under discussion was sequenced for a study of neurological immune-mediated disorders. Study-level information: Among around 34 multiple sclerosis patients, roughly 30 were relapsing-remitting and 3 were secondary progressive. Broader study findings: Among expanded clones, no CDR3 amino acid sequences were shared across subjects, a pattern suggesting private repertoires in all groups. Whereas HTLV-1-associated myelopathy showed the most TCR clonal expansion, multiple sclerosis showed the least, with levels below those of healthy controls.

The sample holds many counts of this clonotype. What it binds is not known. The CDR3 is 15 amino acids. Trimming removed 4 bases at V and 4 bases at J, with 17 bases between. Germline assignment: CDR1 SGHRS and CDR2 YFSETQ. TCRdb processed the 5' RACE reads anew with MiXCR; each CDR3 protein has one entry. The table includes some 60,000 distinct CDR3 sequences, 2% to 2.5% detected once. The sequenced sample was PBMCs. The TCR sequence derives from a man aged 50 or older with multiple sclerosis. The V call is TRBV5-1, the J call TRBJ1-1; D possibly corresponds to TRBD1 (5 bases). CDR3 residues: CASSTTGGELTEAFF. The CDR3 coding sequence is TGCGCCAGCAGCACAACCGGGGGAGAACTCACTGAAGCTTTCTTT.